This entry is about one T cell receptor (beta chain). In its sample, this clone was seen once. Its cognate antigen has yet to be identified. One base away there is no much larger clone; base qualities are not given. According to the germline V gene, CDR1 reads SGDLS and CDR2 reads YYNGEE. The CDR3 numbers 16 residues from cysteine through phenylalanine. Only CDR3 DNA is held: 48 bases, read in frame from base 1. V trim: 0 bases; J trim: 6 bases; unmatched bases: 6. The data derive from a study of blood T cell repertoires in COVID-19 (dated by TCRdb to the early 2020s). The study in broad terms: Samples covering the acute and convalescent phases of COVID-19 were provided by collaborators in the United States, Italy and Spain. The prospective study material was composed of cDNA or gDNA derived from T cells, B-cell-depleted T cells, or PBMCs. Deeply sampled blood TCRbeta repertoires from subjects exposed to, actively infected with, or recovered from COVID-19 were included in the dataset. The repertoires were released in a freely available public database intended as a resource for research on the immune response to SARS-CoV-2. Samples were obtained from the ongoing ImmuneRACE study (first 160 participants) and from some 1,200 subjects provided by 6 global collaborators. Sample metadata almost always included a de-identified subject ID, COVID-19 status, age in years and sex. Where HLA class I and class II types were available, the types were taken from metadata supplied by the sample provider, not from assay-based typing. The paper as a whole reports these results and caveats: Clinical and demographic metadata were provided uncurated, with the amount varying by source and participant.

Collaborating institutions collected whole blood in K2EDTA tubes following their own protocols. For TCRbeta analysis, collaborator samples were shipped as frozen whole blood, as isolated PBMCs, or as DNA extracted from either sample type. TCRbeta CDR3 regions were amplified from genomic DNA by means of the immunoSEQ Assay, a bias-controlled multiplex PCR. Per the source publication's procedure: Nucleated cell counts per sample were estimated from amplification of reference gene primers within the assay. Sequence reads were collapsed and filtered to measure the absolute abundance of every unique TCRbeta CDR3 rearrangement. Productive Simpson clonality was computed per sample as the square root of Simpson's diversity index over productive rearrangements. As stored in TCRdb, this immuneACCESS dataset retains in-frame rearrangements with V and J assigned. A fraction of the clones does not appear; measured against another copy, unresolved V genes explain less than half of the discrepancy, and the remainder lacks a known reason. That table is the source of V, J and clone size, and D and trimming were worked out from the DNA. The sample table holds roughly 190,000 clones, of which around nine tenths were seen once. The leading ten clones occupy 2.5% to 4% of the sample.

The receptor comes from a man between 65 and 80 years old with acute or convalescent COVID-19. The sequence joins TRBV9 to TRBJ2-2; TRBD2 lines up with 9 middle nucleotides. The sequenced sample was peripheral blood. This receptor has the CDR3 CASSVVGGGAPGELFF. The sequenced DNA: TGTGCCAGCAGCGTAGTTGGCGGGGGGGCCCCCGGGGAGCTGTTTTTT.